The source of this T cell receptor (beta chain) is a study of metastatic and nonmetastatic thyroid tumors. Study in general: The study looked at repertoires side by side in blood and in tumor or nodule tissue from malignant and benign thyroid patients. Findings and caveats of the study: Benign nodules were reported to have significantly lower TCR beta diversity than malignant thyroid tumors, in blood and tumor.

As handled by the study authors: Across clinicopathological groups, CDR3 differences served as the basis for building a distant-metastasis classifier for papillary thyroid cancer. TCRdb reanalyzed the PCR reads via MiXCR. These V and J calls derive from TCRdb rather than the authors' analysis. The sample includes around 22,000 clones, roughly a fifth of them seen just once. On this clone: Its antigen is currently unknown.

The CDR3 length is 14 residues. Trimming stripped 8 bases from V and 3 bases from J, with 15 bases between. Germline loops: CDR1 KGHDR, CDR2 SFDVKD. No treatment had been given to any patient before thyroid surgery. V is TRBV24-1 and J is TRBJ1-1; D gene unclear. Sequenced sample: blood. This receptor was taken from a female donor with papillary thyroid cancer or a benign thyroid nodule (not recorded which). Some clones in this sample may be carry-over from other donors' samples. The CDR3 DNA sequence: TGTGCCACCATTGCCTCGGGTTGGGACACTGAAGCTTTCTTT. Protein: CATIASGWDTEAFF.